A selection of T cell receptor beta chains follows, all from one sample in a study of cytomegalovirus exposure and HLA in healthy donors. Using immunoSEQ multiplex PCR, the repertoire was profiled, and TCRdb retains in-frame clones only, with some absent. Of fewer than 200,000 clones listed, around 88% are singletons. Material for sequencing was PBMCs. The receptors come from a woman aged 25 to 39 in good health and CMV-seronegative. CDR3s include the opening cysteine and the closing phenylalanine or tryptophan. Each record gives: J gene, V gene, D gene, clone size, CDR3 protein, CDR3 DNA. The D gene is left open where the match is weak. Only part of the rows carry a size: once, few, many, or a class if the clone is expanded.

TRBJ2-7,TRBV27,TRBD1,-,CASRTGGSHEQYF,TGTGCCAGCAGGACAGGGGGCTCCCACGAGCAGTACTTC
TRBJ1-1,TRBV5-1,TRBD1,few,CASSQLGTENTEAFF,TGCGCCAGCAGCCAACTAGGGACAGAGAACACTGAAGCTTTCTTT
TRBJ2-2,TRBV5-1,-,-,CASSRDPAGELFF,TGCGCCAGCAGCCGGGATCCAGCGGGGGAGCTGTTTTTT
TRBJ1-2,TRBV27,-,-,CASSSKISQGSYGYTF,TGTGCCAGCAGCTCCAAGATATCACAGGGTAGCTATGGCTACACCTTC
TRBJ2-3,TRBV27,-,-,CASSLVSVTDTQYF,TGTGCCAGCAGTTTAGTTTCGGTTACAGATACGCAGTATTTT
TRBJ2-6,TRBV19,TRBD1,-,CASSRDRSGANVLTF,TGTGCCAGTAGCCGGGACAGATCTGGGGCCAACGTCCTGACTTTC
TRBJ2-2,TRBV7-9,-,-,CASTPAEGVDTGELFF,TGTGCCAGCACCCCGGCGGAGGGCGTAGACACCGGGGAGCTGTTTTTT
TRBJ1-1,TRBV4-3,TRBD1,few,CASSHLRGQGTEAFF,TGCGCCAGCAGCCACCTCAGGGGGCAGGGGACTGAAGCTTTCTTT
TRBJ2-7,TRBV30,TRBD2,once,CASTPTSGGYEQYF,TGTGCCTCGACCCCGACTAGCGGGGGGTACGAGCAGTACTTC
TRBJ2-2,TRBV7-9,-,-,CASSLAITNTGELFF,TGTGCCAGCAGCTTGGCCATAACGAACACCGGGGAGCTGTTTTTT
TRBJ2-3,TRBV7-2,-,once,CASSRPPGTSTDTQYF,TGTGCCAGCAGCCGGCCCCCGGGAACTAGCACAGATACGCAGTATTTT
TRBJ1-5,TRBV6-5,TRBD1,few,CASRTGGANQPQHF,TGTGCCAGCAGAACAGGGGGGGCCAATCAGCCCCAGCATTTT
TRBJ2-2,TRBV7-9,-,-,CASNPAGTNTGELFF,TGTGCCAGCAACCCGGCAGGGACGAACACCGGGGAGCTGTTTTTT
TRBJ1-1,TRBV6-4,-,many,CASRRGYEAFF,TGTGCCAGCAGAAGGGGGTACGAAGCTTTCTTT
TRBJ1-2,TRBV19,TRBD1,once,CASSNRDRGMSGYTF,TGTGCCAGTAGTAACCGGGACAGGGGGATGAGTGGCTACACCTTC
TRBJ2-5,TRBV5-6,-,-,CASSPTAQETQYF,TGTGCCAGCAGCCCGACAGCCCAAGAGACCCAGTACTTC
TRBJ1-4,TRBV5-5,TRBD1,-,CASSAGTGGGWNEKLFF,TGTGCCAGCAGCGCCGGGACAGGGGGCGGATGGAATGAAAAACTGTTTTTT
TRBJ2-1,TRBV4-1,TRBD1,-,CASSQAPYPGTGNNEQFF,TGCGCCAGCAGCCAAGCACCCTACCCCGGGACAGGGAACAATGAGCAGTTCTTC
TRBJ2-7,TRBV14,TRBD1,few,CASSSGQVYERYF,TGTGCCAGCAGCTCCGGACAGGTCTACGAGCGGTACTTC
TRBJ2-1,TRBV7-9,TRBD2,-,CASSSSGRSRDEQFF,TGTGCCAGCAGTTCGAGCGGGAGGTCCCGGGATGAGCAGTTCTTC
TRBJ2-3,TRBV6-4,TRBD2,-,CASSEGTSGGASDTQYF,TGTGCCAGCAGTGAAGGGACTAGCGGGGGGGCTTCGGATACGCAGTATTTT